The rows below give T cell receptor beta chains drawn from one sample of a study of blood T cell repertoires in COVID-19. Sequencing was performed with immunoSEQ multiplex PCR; in TCRdb, only in-frame clones are kept and a portion is missing. The table shows over 60,000 clones, with around four fifths occurring only once. Specimen: peripheral blood. The source is a human donor in a cohort sampled during active COVID-19. Each CDR3 is given with its conserved first and last residue. A D gene is named only where the DNA matches it firmly. The size field is filled for only some rows; it gives once, few, many or a size class.

j_call cdr3_length d_call v_call clone_size cdr3_aa cdr3_nt
TRBJ2-7 19 . TRBV11-2 . CASSPVRGMKSGISYEQYF TGTGCCAGCAGCCCCGTGAGGGGGATGAAAAGCGGGATTTCCTACGAGCAGTACTTC
TRBJ2-7 17 TRBD1 TRBV18 . CASSPLLTGTATYEQYF TGTGCCAGCTCACCGCTTCTTACCGGGACAGCTACCTACGAGCAGTACTTC
TRBJ2-6 19 TRBD2 TRBV28 . CASRAGLAGVTLGANVLTF TGTGCCAGCAGAGCGGGACTAGCGGGAGTTACCCTCGGAGCCAACGTCCTGACTTTC
TRBJ2-1 16 TRBD2 TRBV27 large CASSPGTSGPYNEQFF TGTGCCAGCAGTCCAGGGACTAGCGGCCCCTACAATGAGCAGTTCTTC
TRBJ2-7 14 TRBD2 TRBV5-1 . CASSPRASGYEQYF TGCGCCAGCAGCCCGAGGGCTAGCGGCTACGAGCAGTACTTC
TRBJ2-3 19 TRBD2 TRBV30 once CAWSVLRTSGARVPDTQYF TGTGCCTGGAGTGTACTGAGGACTAGCGGGGCACGGGTCCCAGATACGCAGTATTTT
TRBJ1-2 13 . TRBV7-9 . CASSLRPGIGYTF TGTGCCAGCAGCTTGAGGCCGGGTATTGGCTACACCTTC
TRBJ1-1 11 . TRBV3-1/TRBV3-2 . CASVNGGEAFF TGTGCCAGCGTCAACGGGGGTGAAGCTTTCTTT
TRBJ2-7 12 . TRBV27 . CASHDSSYEQYF TGTGCCAGCCACGACTCCTCCTACGAGCAGTACTTC
TRBJ1-5 12 . TRBV5-1 . CASTGGGQPQHF TGCGCCAGCACCGGGGGGGGTCAGCCCCAGCATTTT
TRBJ1-1 15 TRBD1 TRBV18 few CASSPRVQGGREAFF TGTGCCAGCTCACCGCGGGTTCAGGGGGGACGTGAAGCTTTCTTT
TRBJ2-7 15 TRBD2 TRBV5-4 few CASSPRTSGAYEQYF TGTGCCAGCAGCCCCAGGACTAGCGGGGCCTACGAGCAGTACTTC
TRBJ1-3 15 . TRBV10-3 . CAIRPAGGSGNTIYF TGTGCCATCAGACCGGCGGGAGGCTCTGGAAACACCATATATTTT
TRBJ2-5 13 . TRBV27 . CASSPKTVETQYF TGTGCCAGCAGTCCAAAAACAGTAGAGACCCAGTACTTC
TRBJ2-1 12 . TRBV7-9 . CASSLQGNEQFF TGTGCCAGCAGCTTACAGGGCAATGAGCAGTTCTTC
TRBJ2-7 16 TRBD2 TRBV5-1 . CASSGTSGRGPYEQYF TGCGCCAGCAGCGGGACTAGCGGGAGGGGCCCCTACGAGCAGTACTTC
TRBJ2-7 13 TRBD2 TRBV12-3/TRBV12-4 . CASSRGGSYEQYF TGTGCCAGCAGCCGGGGGGGGTCCTACGAGCAGTACTTC
TRBJ1-1 13 . TRBV24-1 . CATRGQPNTEAFF TGTGCCACCAGGGGACAACCTAACACTGAAGCTTTCTTT
TRBJ2-1 12 . TRBV6-6 . CASSSREREQFF TGTGCCAGCAGTTCTCGCGAGCGTGAGCAGTTCTTC
TRBJ2-5 14 . TRBV12-5 few CASGLDSLPETQYF TGTGCTAGTGGTTTGGACAGTCTTCCAGAGACCCAGTACTTC
TRBJ2-2 16 TRBD2 TRBV5-1 . CASSLHAGDVAGELFF TGCGCCAGCAGCTTGCACGCGGGAGATGTCGCCGGGGAGCTGTTTTTT
TRBJ2-4 14 . TRBV11-2 . CASSLVAAKNIQYF TGTGCCAGCAGCTTAGTGGCTGCCAAAAACATTCAGTACTTC
TRBJ2-7 12 . TRBV6-1 . CASSDVIYEQYF TGTGCCAGCAGTGACGTAATCTACGAGCAGTACTTC
TRBJ2-7 14 . TRBV14 . CASSRDFTESEQYF TGTGCCAGCAGCCGCGATTTTACCGAGTCCGAGCAGTACTTC
TRBJ2-1 15 . TRBV5-1 many CASSLRGRGNNEQFF TGCGCCAGCAGCTTGCGGGGGCGGGGGAATAATGAGCAGTTCTTC
TRBJ2-5 14 TRBD1 TRBV9 . CASSEGQGLETQYF TGTGCCAGCAGCGAGGGACAGGGGTTAGAGACCCAGTACTTC
TRBJ2-2 15 TRBD2 TRBV2 . CASSRLASRTGELFF TGTGCCAGCAGTCGACTAGCGAGTCGCACCGGGGAGCTGTTTTTT
TRBJ1-1 15 . TRBV13 many CASSFPTDSLYLAFF TGTGCCAGCAGCTTCCCCACGGACAGCCTCTACTTAGCTTTCTTT
TRBJ1-2 13 . TRBV7-9 . CASSVQANYGYTF TGTGCCAGCAGCGTACAGGCTAACTATGGCTACACCTTC
TRBJ1-2 14 . TRBV7-9 . CASSLGGVEAGYTF TGTGCCAGCAGCTTGGGGGGAGTCGAAGCTGGCTACACCTTC
TRBJ1-1 14 . TRBV5-6 . CASSFGGGASRAFF TGTGCCAGCAGCTTTGGCGGGGGCGCATCAAGGGCTTTCTTT
TRBJ1-2 16 . TRBV28 . CASSSTPGHNNYGYTF TGTGCCAGCAGTTCAACCCCGGGACATAATAACTATGGCTACACCTTC
TRBJ2-7 16 . TRBV28 . CASSPRRDRFYYEQYF TGTGCCAGCAGCCCACGGAGGGACAGATTCTACTACGAGCAGTACTTC
TRBJ2-7 15 TRBD1 TRBV18 . CASSPGTGGAYEQYF TGTGCCAGCTCACCCGGGACAGGGGGCGCGTACGAGCAGTACTTC
TRBJ1-2 13 TRBD1 TRBV6-1 . CASSETGGRGYTF TGTGCCAGCAGTGAGACAGGGGGCCGTGGCTACACCTTC
TRBJ1-5 12 TRBD1 TRBV19 . CASADRDQPQHF TGTGCCAGCGCGGACAGGGATCAGCCCCAGCATTTT
TRBJ2-5 15 TRBD1 TRBV11-2 . CASSLGGTGLQTQYF TGTGCCAGCAGCTTAGGGGGGACAGGGTTGCAGACCCAGTACTTC
TRBJ1-5 14 . TRBV28 . CATTTYPSNQPQHF TGTGCCACCACGACTTACCCTAGCAATCAGCCCCAGCATTTT
TRBJ1-5 15 . TRBV7-6 few CASSAEGGRNQPQHF TGTGCCAGCAGCGCGGAAGGGGGTCGAAATCAGCCCCAGCATTTT
TRBJ1-6 15 TRBD1 TRBV9 . CASSSPAGGNSPLHF TGTGCCAGCAGCTCCCCGGCAGGGGGCAATTCACCCCTCCACTTT
TRBJ2-3 17 TRBD2 TRBV11-2 once CASSFRWEGTEKGTQYF TGTGCCAGCAGCTTTCGGTGGGAGGGCACTGAGAAGGGTACGCAGTATTTT
TRBJ2-7 15 . TRBV3-1/TRBV3-2 . CASSQEEGLSYEQYF TGTGCCAGCAGCCAAGAGGAGGGCCTCTCCTACGAGCAGTACTTC
TRBJ2-4 14 . TRBV14 . CASSTTRGLNIQYF TGTGCCAGCAGCACAACGCGGGGATTGAACATTCAGTACTTC
TRBJ1-1 12 TRBD1 TRBV18 . CASSTDRDEAFF TGTGCCAGCTCAACGGACAGGGATGAAGCTTTCTTT